The T cell receptor (beta chain) described here comes from a study of blood T cells in healthy people across ages. V lost 0 bases and J 0 bases, leaving 9 bases between the germline ends. Germline CDR1 DFQATT, CDR2 SNEGSKA (reference sequence). This CDR3 is built from 15 residues. Healthy Russian Caucasian donors spanned ages about 6 to 100 years. Next came a second PCR, run for about 7 to 12 cycles, which used a sample-barcoded 5' primer along with a J-beta primer mix. Each of the samples gave a minimum of 3 million paired-end reads that contained CDR3. Using its own MiXCR run on the 5' RACE reads, TCRdb lists one record per CDR3 protein. The sample contains approximately 800,000 distinct CDR3 sequences, roughly 24% of which appear only once. This clonotype has just a few counts. The data were also submitted as part of a second study, on T cells of mothers and their children. This second study notes: The study obtained over 9 million TCR beta CDR3 reads per mother and 3 million to 3.5 million per child. It was related mother-child pairs that showed slightly higher overlap than unrelated pairs, without reaching significance.

The receptor was derived from a boy between 10 and 17 years old in good health. The J gene is TRBJ1-3, the V gene TRBV20-1, with a weak D call TRBD1 (5 bases). The sample was blood. The CDR3: CSARDWGDSGNTIYF. CDR3 nucleotides: TGCAGTGCTAGAGATTGGGGGGACTCTGGAAACACCATATATTTT.